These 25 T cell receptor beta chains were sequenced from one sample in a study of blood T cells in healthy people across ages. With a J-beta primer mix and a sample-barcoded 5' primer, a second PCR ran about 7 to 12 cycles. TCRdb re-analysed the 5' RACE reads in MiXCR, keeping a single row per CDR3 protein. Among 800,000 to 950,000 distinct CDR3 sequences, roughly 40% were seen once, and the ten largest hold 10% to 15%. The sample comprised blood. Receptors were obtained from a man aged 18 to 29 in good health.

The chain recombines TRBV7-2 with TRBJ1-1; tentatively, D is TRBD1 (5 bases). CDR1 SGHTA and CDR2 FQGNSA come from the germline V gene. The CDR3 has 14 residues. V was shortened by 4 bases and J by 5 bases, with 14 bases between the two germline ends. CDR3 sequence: CASSSRGAGTEAFF. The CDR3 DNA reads TGTGCCAGCAGCTCGAGGGGAGCGGGTACTGAAGCTTTCTTT.

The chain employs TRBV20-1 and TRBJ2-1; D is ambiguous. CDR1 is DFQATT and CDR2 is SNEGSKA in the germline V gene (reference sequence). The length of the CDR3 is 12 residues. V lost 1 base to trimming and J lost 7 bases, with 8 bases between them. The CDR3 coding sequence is TGCAGTGCTAGAGTCACAGCTAATGAGCAGTTCTTC. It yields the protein CSARVTANEQFF.

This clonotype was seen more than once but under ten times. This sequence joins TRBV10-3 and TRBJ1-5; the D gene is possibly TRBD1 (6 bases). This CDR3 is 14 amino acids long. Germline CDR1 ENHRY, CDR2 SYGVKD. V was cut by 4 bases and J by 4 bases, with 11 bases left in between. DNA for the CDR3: TGTGCCATCAGTGCCACGGACAGAAATCAGCCCCAGCATTTT. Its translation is CAISATDRNQPQHF.

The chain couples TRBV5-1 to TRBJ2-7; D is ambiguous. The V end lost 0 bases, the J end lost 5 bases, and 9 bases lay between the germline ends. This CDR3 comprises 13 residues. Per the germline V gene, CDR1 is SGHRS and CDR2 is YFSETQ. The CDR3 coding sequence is TGCGCCAGCAGCTTGGAGGGCAAACACGAGCAGTACTTC. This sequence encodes CASSLEGKHEQYF.

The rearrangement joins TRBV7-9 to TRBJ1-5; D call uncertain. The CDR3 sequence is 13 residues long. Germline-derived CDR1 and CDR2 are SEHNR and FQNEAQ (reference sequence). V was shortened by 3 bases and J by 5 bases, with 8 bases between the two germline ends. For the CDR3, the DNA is TGTGCCAGCAGCTTTGACAAGTATCAGCCCCAGCATTTT. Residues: CASSFDKYQPQHF.

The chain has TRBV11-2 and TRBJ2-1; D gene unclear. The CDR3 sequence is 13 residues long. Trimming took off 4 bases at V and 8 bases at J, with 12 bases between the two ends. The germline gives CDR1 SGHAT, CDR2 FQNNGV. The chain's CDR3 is CASSYRMDDEQFF. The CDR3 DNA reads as TGTGCCAGCAGCTACCGGATGGACGATGAGCAGTTCTTC.

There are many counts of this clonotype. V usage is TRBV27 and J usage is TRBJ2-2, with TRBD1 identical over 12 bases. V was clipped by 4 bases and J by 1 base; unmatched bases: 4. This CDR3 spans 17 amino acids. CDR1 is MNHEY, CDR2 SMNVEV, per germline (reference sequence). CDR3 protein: CASSWGQGAGNTGELFF. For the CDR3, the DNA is TGTGCCAGCAGTTGGGGACAGGGGGCAGGGAACACCGGGGAGCTGTTTTTT.

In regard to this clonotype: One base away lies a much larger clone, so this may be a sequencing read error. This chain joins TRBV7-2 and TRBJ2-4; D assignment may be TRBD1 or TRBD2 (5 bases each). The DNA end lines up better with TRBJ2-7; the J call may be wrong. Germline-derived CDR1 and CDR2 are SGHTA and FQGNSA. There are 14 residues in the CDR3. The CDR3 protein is CASSFVGTPCEQYF. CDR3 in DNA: TGTGCCAGCAGCTTTGTGGGGACCCCCTGCGAGCAGTACTTC.

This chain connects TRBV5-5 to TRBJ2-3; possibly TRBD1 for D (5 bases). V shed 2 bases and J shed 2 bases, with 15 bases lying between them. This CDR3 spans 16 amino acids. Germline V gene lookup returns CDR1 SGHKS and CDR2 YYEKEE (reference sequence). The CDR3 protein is CASSFTGALNTDTQYF. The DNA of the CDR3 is TGTGCCAGCAGCTTTACAGGAGCCCTTAACACAGATACGCAGTATTTT. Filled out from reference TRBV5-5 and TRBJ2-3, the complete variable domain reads DAGVTQSPTHLIKTRGQQVTLRCSPISGHKSVSWYQQVLGQGPQFIFQYYEKEERGRGNFPDRFSARQFPNYSSELNVNALLLGDSALYLCASSFTGALNTDTQYFGPGTRLTVL.

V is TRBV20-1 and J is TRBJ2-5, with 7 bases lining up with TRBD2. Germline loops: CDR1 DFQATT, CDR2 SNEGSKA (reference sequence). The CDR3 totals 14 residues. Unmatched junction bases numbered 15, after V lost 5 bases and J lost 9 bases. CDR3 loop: CSAPRPLADESQYF. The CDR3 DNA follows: TGCAGTGCTCCCCGGCCTCTAGCGGATGAGTCCCAGTACTTC.

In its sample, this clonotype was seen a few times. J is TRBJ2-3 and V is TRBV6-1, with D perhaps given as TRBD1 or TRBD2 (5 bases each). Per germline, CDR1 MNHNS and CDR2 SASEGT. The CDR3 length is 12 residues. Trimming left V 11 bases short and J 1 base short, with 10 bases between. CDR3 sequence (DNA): TGTGCCGGATGGGACGGCACAGATACGCAGTATTTT. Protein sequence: CAGWDGTDTQYF.

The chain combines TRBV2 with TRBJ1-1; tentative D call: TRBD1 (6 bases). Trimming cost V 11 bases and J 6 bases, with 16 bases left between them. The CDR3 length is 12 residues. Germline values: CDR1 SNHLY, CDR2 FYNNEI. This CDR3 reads CASGGAGAEAFF. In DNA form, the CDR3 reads TGTGCCTCCGGGGGGGCGGGCGCTGAAGCTTTCTTT.

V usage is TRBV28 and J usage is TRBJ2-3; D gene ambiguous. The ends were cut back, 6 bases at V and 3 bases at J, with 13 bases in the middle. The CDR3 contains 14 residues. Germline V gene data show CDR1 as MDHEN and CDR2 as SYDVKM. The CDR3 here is CASSQRTWTDTQYF. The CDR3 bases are TGTGCCAGCAGCCAGAGGACCTGGACAGATACGCAGTATTTT.

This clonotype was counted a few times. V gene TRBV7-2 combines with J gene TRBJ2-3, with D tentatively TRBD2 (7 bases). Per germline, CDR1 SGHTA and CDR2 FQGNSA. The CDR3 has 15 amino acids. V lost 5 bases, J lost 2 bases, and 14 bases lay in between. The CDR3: CASSAGGLATDTQYF. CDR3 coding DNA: TGTGCCAGCAGCGCCGGGGGGCTTGCCACAGATACGCAGTATTTT.

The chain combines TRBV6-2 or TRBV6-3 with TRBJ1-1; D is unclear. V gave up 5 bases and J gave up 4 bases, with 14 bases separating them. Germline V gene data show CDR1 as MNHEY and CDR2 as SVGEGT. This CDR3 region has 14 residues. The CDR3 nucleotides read TGTGCCAGCAGTACCCCGGGGAATCGCACTGAAGCTTTCTTT. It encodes CASSTPGNRTEAFF.

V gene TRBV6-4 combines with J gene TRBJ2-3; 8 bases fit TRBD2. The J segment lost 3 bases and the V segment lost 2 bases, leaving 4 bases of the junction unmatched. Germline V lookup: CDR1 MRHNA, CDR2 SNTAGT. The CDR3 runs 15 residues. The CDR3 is CASSDERGPTDTQYF. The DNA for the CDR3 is TGTGCCAGCAGTGACGAGCGGGGGCCTACAGATACGCAGTATTTT.

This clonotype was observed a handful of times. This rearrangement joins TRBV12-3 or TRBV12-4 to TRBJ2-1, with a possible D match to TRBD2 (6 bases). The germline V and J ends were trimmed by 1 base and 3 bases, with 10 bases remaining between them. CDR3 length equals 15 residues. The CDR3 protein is CASSLEGGNYNEQFF. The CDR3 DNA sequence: TGTGCCAGCAGTTTAGAGGGAGGAAACTACAATGAGCAGTTCTTC.

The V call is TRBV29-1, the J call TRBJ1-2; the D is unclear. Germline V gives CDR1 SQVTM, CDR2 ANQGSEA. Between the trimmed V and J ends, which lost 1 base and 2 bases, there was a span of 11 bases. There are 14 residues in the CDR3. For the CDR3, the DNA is TGCAGCGTTGAAGCCGCCCAGGCGAACTATGGCTACACCTTC. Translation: CSVEAAQANYGYTF.

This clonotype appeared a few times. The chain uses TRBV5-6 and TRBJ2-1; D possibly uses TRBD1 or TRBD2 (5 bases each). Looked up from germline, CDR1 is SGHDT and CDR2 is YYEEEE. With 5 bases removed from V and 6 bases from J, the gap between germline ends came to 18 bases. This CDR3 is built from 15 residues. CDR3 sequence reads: CASRHAGDGANEQFF. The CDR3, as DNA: TGTGCCAGCAGACACGCCGGGGATGGGGCCAATGAGCAGTTCTTC.

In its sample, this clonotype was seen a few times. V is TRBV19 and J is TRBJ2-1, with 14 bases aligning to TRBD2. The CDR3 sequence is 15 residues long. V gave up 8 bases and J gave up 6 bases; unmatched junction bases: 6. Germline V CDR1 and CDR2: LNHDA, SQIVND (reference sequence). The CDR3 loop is CASSSTSGGVNEQFF. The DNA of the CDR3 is TGTGCCAGTTCGTCGACTAGCGGGGGGGTCAATGAGCAGTTCTTC.

CDR3 coding DNA: TGTGCCACCAGTGAACCTACTAGCGGGGGGGCAGATACGCAGTATTTT. Amino acid sequence: CATSEPTSGGADTQYF. The chain joins TRBV24-1 to TRBJ2-3; 13 bases map to TRBD2. V lost 4 bases and J lost 4; bases outside the gene matches: 4. The CDR3 contains 16 residues. CDR1 is KGHDR and CDR2 is SFDVKD in the germline V gene.

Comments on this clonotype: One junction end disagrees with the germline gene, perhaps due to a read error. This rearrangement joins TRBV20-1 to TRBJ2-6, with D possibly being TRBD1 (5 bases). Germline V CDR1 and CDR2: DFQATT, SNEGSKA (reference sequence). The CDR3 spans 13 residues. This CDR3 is CSATGSGAKVLTF. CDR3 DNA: TGCAGTGCTACCGGCTCTGGGGCCAAAGTCCTGACTTTC.

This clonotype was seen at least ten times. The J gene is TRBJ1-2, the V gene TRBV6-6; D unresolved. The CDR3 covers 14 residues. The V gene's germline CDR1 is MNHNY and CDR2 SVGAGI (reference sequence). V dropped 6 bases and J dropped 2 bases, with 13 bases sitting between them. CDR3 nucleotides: TGTGCCAGCAGCCTCGCTGGGGAAAACTATGGCTACACCTTC. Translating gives CASSLAGENYGYTF.

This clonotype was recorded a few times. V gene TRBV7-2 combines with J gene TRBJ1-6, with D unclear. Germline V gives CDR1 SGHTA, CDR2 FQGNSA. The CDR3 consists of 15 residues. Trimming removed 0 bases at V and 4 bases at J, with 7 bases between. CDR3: CASSLAALYNSPLHF. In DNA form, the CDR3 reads TGTGCCAGCAGCTTAGCCGCTTTATATAATTCACCCCTCCACTTT.

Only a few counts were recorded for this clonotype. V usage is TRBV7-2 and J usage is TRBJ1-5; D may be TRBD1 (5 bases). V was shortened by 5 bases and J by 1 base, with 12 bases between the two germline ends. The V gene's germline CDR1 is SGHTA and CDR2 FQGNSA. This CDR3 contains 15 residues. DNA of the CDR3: TGTGCCAGCAGCCCACTGAGGGACAGCAATCAGCCCCAGCATTTT. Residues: CASSPLRDSNQPQHF. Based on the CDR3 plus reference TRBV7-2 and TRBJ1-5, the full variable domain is GAGVSQSPSNKVTEKGKDVELRCDPISGHTALYWYRQSLGQGLEFLIYFQGNSAPDKSGLPSDRFSAERTGGSVSTLTIQRTQQEDSAVYLCASSPLRDSNQPQHFGDGTRLSIL.